This T cell receptor beta chain was captured by sequencing in a study of circulating CD8 cells and anti-PD-1 response in melanoma. General study findings and limits: Subset repertoires were largely private at M1, with under 7% shared.

Sorting of live CD3+CD8+TCRalphabeta+ cells by PD-1 and/or TIGIT gave four subsets. The QIAseq Immune Repertoire TCR panel built the libraries from roughly 16 ng of total RNA. TCRdb analysed the reads with MiXCR anew, one entry per CDR3 protein. Of over a thousand distinct CDR3 sequences in the sample, about 10% were seen once. Per germline, CDR1 MRHNA and CDR2 SNTAGT. This CDR3 is 14 amino acids long. V lost 8 bases and J lost 8, with 19 bases in between. In its sample, this clonotype is medium-sized. Its antigen is unidentified. The source of this sequence is a human donor with melanoma. This material consisted of CD8+ T cells from PBMCs, taken at baseline or after one month of anti-PD-1 therapy (not recorded which). This chain links TRBV6-4 with TRBJ2-1; weak D call: TRBD2 (7 bases). CDR3 sequence: CASSAGARRDEQFF. DNA for the CDR3: TGTGCCAGCTCCGCGGGGGCCCGCAGGGATGAGCAGTTCTTC.